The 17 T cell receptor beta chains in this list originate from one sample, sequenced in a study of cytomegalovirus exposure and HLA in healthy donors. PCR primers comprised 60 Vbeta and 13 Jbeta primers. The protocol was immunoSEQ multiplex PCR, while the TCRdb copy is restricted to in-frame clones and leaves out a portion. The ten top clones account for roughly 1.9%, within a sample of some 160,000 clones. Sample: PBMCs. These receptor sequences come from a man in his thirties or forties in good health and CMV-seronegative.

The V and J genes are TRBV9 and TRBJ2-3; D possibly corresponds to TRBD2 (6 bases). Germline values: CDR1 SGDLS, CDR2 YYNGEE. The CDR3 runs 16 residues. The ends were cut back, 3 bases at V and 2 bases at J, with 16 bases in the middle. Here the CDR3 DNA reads TGTGCCAGCAGCGCAAGGATCCGGGACTTCACAGATACGCAGTATTTT. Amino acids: CASSARIRDFTDTQYF. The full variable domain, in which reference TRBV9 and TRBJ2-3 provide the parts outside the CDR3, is DSGVTQTPKHLITATGQRVTLRCSPRSGDLSVYWYQQSLDQGLQFLIQYYNGEERAKGNILERFSAQQFPDLHSELNLSSLELGDSALYFCASSARIRDFTDTQYFGPGTRLTVL.

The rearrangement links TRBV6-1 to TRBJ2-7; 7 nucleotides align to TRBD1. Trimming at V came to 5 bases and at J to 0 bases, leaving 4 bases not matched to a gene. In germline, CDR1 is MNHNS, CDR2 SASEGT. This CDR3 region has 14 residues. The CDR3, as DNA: TGTGCCAGCAGTCCCAGGGGGAGCTCCTACGAGCAGTACTTC. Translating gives CASSPRGSSYEQYF.

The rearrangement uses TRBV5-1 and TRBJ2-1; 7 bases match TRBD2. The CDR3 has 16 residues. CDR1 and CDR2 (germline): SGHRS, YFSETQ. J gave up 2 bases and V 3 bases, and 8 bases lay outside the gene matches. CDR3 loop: CASSSNREVTYNEQFF. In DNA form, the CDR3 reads TGCGCCAGCAGCTCGAATCGGGAGGTCACCTACAATGAGCAGTTCTTC. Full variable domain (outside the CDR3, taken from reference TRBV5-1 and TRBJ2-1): KAGVTQTPRYLIKTRGQQVTLSCSPISGHRSVSWYQQTPGQGLQFLFEYFSETQRNKGNFPGRFSGRQFSNSRSEMNVSTLELGDSALYLCASSSNREVTYNEQFFGPGTRLTVL.

CDR3 sequence: CASSNNRGGKNIQYF. DNA for the CDR3: TGTGCCAGCAGCAATAACAGGGGAGGCAAAAACATTCAGTACTTC. The chain combines TRBV9 with TRBJ2-4, with D perhaps matching TRBD1 (7 bases). The germline V gene has CDR1 SGDLS and CDR2 YYNGEE. V was pared by 4 bases and J by 3 bases, with 14 bases between. The CDR3 contains 15 residues. Using reference TRBV9 and TRBJ2-4 for the parts outside the CDR3, the full variable domain is DSGVTQTPKHLITATGQRVTLRCSPRSGDLSVYWYQQSLDQGLQFLIQYYNGEERAKGNILERFSAQQFPDLHSELNLSSLELGDSALYFCASSNNRGGKNIQYFGAGTRLSVL.

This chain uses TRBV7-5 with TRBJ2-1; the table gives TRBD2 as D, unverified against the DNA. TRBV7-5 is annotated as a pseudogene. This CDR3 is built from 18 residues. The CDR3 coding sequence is TGTGTCAGAAGCTCCCTAATCCGAGGCTTGAGCTCCTACAATGAGCAGTTCTTC. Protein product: CVRSSLIRGLSSYNEQFF.

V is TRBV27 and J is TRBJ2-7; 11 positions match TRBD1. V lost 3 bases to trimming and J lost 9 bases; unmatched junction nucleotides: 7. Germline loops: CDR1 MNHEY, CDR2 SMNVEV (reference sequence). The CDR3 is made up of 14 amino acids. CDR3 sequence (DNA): TGTGCCAGCAGTTTCCGGACAGGGGGCCTGGGGCAGTACTTC. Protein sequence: CASSFRTGGLGQYF.

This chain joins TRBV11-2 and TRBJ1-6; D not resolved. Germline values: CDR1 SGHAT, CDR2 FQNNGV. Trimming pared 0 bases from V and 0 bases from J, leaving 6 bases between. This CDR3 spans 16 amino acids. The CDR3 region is CASSLDASSYNSPLHF. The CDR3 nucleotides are TGTGCCAGCAGCTTAGATGCGAGCTCCTATAATTCACCCCTCCACTTT.

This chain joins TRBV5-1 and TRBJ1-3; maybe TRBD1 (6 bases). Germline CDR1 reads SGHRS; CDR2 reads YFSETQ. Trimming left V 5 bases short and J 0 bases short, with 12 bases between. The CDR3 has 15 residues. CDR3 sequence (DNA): TGCGCCAGCAGTCCTGGACAGAACTCTGGAAACACCATATATTTT. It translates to CASSPGQNSGNTIYF.

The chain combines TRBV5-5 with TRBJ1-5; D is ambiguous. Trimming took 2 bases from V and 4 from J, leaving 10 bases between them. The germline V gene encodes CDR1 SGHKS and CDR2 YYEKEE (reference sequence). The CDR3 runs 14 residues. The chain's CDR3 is CASSFGEINQPQHF. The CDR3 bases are TGTGCCAGCAGCTTCGGGGAGATTAATCAGCCCCAGCATTTT.

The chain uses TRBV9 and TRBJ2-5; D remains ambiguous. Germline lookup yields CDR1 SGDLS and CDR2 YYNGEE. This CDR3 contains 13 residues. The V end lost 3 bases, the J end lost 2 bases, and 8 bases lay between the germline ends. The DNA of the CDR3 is TGTGCCAGCAGCGCGTCCTTTCAAGAGACCCAGTACTTC. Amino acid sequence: CASSASFQETQYF.

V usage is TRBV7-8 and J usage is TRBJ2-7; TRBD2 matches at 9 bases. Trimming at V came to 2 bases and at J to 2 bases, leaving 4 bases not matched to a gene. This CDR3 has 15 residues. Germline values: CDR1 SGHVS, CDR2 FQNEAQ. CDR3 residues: CASSLYSGGAYEQYF. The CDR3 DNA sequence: TGTGCCAGCAGCTTATATAGCGGGGGTGCCTACGAGCAGTACTTC.

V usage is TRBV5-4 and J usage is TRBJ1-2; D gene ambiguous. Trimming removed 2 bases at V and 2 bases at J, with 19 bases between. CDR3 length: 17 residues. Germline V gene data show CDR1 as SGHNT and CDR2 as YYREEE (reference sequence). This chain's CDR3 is CASSLGPARTGNYGYTF. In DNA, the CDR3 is TGTGCCAGCAGCTTAGGTCCCGCCCGGACTGGGAACTATGGCTACACCTTC.

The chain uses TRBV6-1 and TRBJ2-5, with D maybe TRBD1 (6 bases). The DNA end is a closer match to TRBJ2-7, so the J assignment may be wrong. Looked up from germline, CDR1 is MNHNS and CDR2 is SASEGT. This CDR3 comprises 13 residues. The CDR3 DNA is TGTGCCAGCAGTCTGACAGGCACCCACGAGCAGTACTTC. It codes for CASSLTGTHEQYF.

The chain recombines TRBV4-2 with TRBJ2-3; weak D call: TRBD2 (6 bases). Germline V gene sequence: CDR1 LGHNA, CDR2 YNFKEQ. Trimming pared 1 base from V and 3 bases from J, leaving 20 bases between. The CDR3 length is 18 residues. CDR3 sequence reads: CASSQGPGSTQITDTQYF. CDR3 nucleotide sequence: TGTGCCAGCAGCCAAGGGCCCGGGAGCACGCAAATAACAGATACGCAGTATTTT.

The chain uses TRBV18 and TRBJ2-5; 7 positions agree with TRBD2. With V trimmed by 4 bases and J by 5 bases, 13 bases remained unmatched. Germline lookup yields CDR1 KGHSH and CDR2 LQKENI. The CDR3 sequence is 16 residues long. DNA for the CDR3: TGTGCCAGCTCACTTTTGCGGGAGAGAGTTCGGGAGACCCAGTACTTC. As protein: CASSLLRERVRETQYF.

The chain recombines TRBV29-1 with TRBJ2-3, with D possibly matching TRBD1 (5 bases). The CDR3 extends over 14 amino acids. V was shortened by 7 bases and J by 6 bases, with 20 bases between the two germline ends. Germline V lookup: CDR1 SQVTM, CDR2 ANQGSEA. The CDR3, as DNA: TGCAGCGCCTCACCGACAGCAATCGGGGATACGCAGTATTTT. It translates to CSASPTAIGDTQYF.

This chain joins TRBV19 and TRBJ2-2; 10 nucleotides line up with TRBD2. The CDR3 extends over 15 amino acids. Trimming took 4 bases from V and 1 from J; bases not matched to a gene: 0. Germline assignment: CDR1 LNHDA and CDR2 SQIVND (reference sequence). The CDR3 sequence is CASSTSGGNTGELFF. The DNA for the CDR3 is TGTGCCAGTAGTACTAGCGGGGGGAACACCGGGGAGCTGTTTTTT.